Here is one T cell receptor (beta chain) with its context. The clone's antigen remains unknown. No base qualities exist here, and no much larger clone lies one base off it. The germline V gene (reference sequence) sets CDR1 to LNHDA and CDR2 to SQIVND. The CDR3 spans 16 residues, from the cysteine through the phenylalanine. The read is trimmed to its CDR3 DNA, 48 bases read in frame from base 1. Compared with germline, V lacks 7 bases and J lacks 5 bases; bases without a gene match: 10. The data derive from a study of immune evolution from preneoplasia to lung adenocarcinoma (dated by TCRdb to about 2021). Looking at the study overall: HLA loss of heterozygosity was seen in about 7%, 15% and 30% of AIS, MIA and ADC lesions, and in no AAH lesions. Immune contexture across lung adenocarcinoma precursors and invasive adenocarcinoma was profiled using immune gene expression, TCR sequencing and multiplex immunofluorescence. Resected precursor lesions (AAH, AIS, MIA) and invasive adenocarcinomas were compared with paired morphologically normal lung tissue. Sample size was based on specimen availability rather than a prior power calculation. The immune data were integrated with whole exome sequencing and methylation data from the same cohort of nodules. The overall cohort was made up of about 50 patients with pulmonary nodules who had surgical resection. TCR sequencing data came from 50 to 55 patients. The study reported that about a hundred samples were used for TCR sequencing. POLYSOLVER was used to infer Class I HLA alleles from exome data, and LOHHLA was used to detect allele-specific HLA loss. Results the study describes overall, beyond this receptor: Normal lung had the highest top T cell clone frequencies, and these frequencies appeared to fall progressively from AAH through AIS, MIA and invasive adenocarcinoma. T cell clonality was highest in KRAS-mutant nodules compared with EGFR-mutant or double wild-type lesions. Because all patients came from Japan and China, whether the findings apply to Western populations was uncertain. Clonality was highest in normal lung, while later-stage lesions appeared to show lower clonality but higher T cell density and diversity. The findings reflected association rather than direct causation, and larger cohorts with long-term follow-up and longitudinal biopsies were considered necessary.

TCR beta CDR3 regions were sequenced from DNA using the immunoSEQ hsTCRbeta Kit. Per the original workflow: TCR sequencing data were analysed with the ImmunoSEQ Analyzer. T cell clonality was defined as 1 minus Pielou's evenness, as computed on productive rearrangements. T cell diversity was measured with the inverse Simpson index on productive templates. T cell density was defined as TCR beta template counts normalized to usable DNA, with usable DNA estimated by amplifying and sequencing housekeeping genes. Two-sided Kruskal-Wallis tests were used to compare TCR metrics across histologic stages. TCRdb obtained this table from immuneACCESS and retained in-frame rearrangements with V and J assigned. These tables miss some clones; where compared with another copy, unresolved V genes account for less than half of the shortfall, and the remainder is unexplained. The DNA gave D and trimming, while V, J and clone size come from that table. The sample yields 9,500 to 11,000 clones; about 80% were counted once. Over 4% of the sample lies in the top ten.

Resection was performed on patients in Japan or China between the mid-2010s and the late 2010s. Two lung cancer pathologists independently reviewed H&E slides to confirm the histologic diagnosis of every case. Premalignant or tumor cells were enriched for nucleic acid extraction by macro-dissection performed after pathologic assessment. The AllPrep DNA/RNA FFPE Kit was used to isolate DNA from FFPE tissue. What was sequenced was FFPE minimally invasive lung adenocarcinoma tissue. Taken with the paper, the label for cell subset or site translates to: micro-invasive lung adenocarcinoma (MIA). The origin of this receptor is a person between 65 and 79 years old with lung adenocarcinoma. The rearranged chain carries TRBV19 and TRBJ2-2; 10 central bases correspond to TRBD1. This receptor has the CDR3 CASNRGGQGGTGELFF. The DNA sequence reads TGTGCCAGTAACCGGGGCGGACAGGGGGGTACCGGGGAGCTGTTTTTT. The full variable domain, completed from the reference TRBV19 and TRBJ2-2 proteins outside the CDR3, reads DGGITQSPKYLFRKEGQNVTLSCEQNLNHDAMYWYRQDPGQGLRLIYYSQIVNDFQKGDIAEGYSVSREKKESFPLTVTSAQKNPTAFYLCASNRGGQGGTGELFFGEGSRLTVL.